This T cell receptor beta chain originates from a study of identical twins. TCRdb re-called the 5' RACE reads through MiXCR, storing one row per CDR3 protein. The profile shows 400,000 to 500,000 distinct CDR3 sequences, roughly 20% of them singletons. This clonotype was recorded a few times. V lost 3 bases to trimming and J lost 2 bases, with 8 bases between them. The length of the CDR3 is 13 residues. The germline gives CDR1 SGHDT, CDR2 YYEEEE. This clonotype was sampled from a man in his fifties in good health. This chain joins TRBV5-6 and TRBJ2-5; no reliable D call. The sample taken for sequencing was naive T cells sorted from blood. The CDR3 loop is CASSSLIQETQYF. CDR3 DNA: TGTGCCAGCAGCTCCCTGATACAAGAGACCCAGTACTTC.